These 29 T cell receptor beta chains were sequenced from one sample in a study of CD8 T cells in ankylosing spondylitis. The antigens these receptors bind are not known. Study outcomes and limitations: There was a TCR beta motif, made of several highly homologous variants, that appeared characteristic of ankylosing spondylitis blood.

MiXCR was run by TCRdb on the 5' RACE reads, yielding one entry per CDR3 protein. The sample has more than 650,000 distinct CDR3 sequences, about 11% seen once. The sequencing sample was made of blood, either unsorted or a sorted T cell fraction (not recorded which). The source of these receptors is a male donor with ankylosing spondylitis.

This clonotype turned up a few times. The chain links TRBV19 to TRBJ2-7; D not certain. V lost 4 bases, J lost 5 bases, and 12 bases lay in between. Germline CDR1 is LNHDA and CDR2 is SQIVND (reference sequence). This CDR3 spans 13 amino acids. CDR3 loop: CASSKDAWDEQYF. DNA for the CDR3: TGTGCCAGTAGTAAGGATGCATGGGACGAGCAGTACTTC.

The chain employs TRBV7-2 and TRBJ1-1; D gene uncertain. CDR3 length: 13 amino acids. Trimming pared 8 bases from V and 0 bases from J, leaving 10 bases between. Germline V gene sequence: CDR1 SGHTA, CDR2 FQGNSA. The CDR3 protein is CASGWTMNTEAFF. Written as DNA, the CDR3 is TGTGCCAGCGGGTGGACCATGAACACTGAAGCTTTCTTT.

The chain uses TRBV20-1 and TRBJ2-1; a possible D gene is TRBD2 (7 bases). CDR3 length: 16 residues. From germline, CDR1 is DFQATT and CDR2 SNEGSKA (reference sequence). With 0 bases removed from V and 3 bases from J, the gap between germline ends came to 15 bases. CDR3 bases: TGCAGTGCTAGAGATCCCCGGGGGGCCAACTACAATGAGCAGTTCTTC. Its protein product is CSARDPRGANYNEQFF.

This clonotype was seen once. This chain uses TRBV6-5 with TRBJ2-5; D is perhaps TRBD2 (5 bases). Trimming cost V 4 bases and J 5 bases, with 14 bases left between them. Germline CDR1 is MNHEY and CDR2 is SVGAGI. The CDR3 totals 14 residues. Here the CDR3 reads CASSFRLRGETQYF. CDR3 nucleotides: TGTGCCAGCAGTTTCCGCCTGAGAGGGGAGACCCAGTACTTC.

This clonotype occurred a few times. The chain uses TRBV11-1 and TRBJ2-7; no clear D gene. Germline assignment: CDR1 SGHAT and CDR2 FQDESV (reference sequence). Trimming removed 3 bases from V and 3 bases from J, with 12 bases in between. This CDR3 is 14 amino acids long. CDR3: CASSLGSVVYEQYF. The CDR3, as DNA: TGTGCCAGCAGCTTGGGTTCCGTTGTCTACGAGCAGTACTTC.

The sample holds many counts of this clonotype. V is TRBV10-3 and J is TRBJ2-1; tentatively, D is TRBD1 or TRBD2 (5 bases each). The CDR3 spans 13 residues. Germline V gene sequence: CDR1 ENHRY, CDR2 SYGVKD. Trimming left V 6 bases short and J 6 bases short, with 12 bases between. The CDR3 region has the DNA TGTGCCATCAGGGATCCGGGGCGCAATGAGCAGTTCTTC. Translated, it gives CAIRDPGRNEQFF.

This clonotype was recorded many times. CDR3 coding DNA: TGCAGTGCTAAGACAGGGGGCAGCCAGCCCCAGCATTTT. As protein: CSAKTGGSQPQHF. The chain uses TRBV20-1 and TRBJ1-5; TRBD1 agrees at 10 bases. V dropped 4 bases and J dropped 7; count of bases not matched to a gene: 4. Per germline, CDR1 DFQATT and CDR2 SNEGSKA (reference sequence). This CDR3 contains 13 residues.

This clonotype was counted ten times or more. The rearrangement joins TRBV2 to TRBJ2-3; possible D gene TRBD1, 6 bases. The CDR3 covers 15 residues. The germline V and J ends were trimmed by 8 bases and 5 bases, with 20 bases remaining between them. Germline values: CDR1 SNHLY, CDR2 FYNNEI. In nucleotides, the CDR3 is TGTGCCAGCCATCCCGGACGGGACATCAAAGATACGCAGTATTTT. Its protein is CASHPGRDIKDTQYF. Supplemented by reference TRBV2 and TRBJ2-3, the full variable domain reads EPEVTQTPSHQVTQMGQEVILRCVPISNHLYFYWYRQILGQKVEFLVSFYNNEISEKSEIFDDQFSVERPDGSNFTLKIRSTKLEDSAMYFCASHPGRDIKDTQYFGPGTRLTVL.

This clonotype was observed at least ten times. The rearrangement uses TRBV6-2 or TRBV6-3 and TRBJ2-7, with a tentative D call TRBD1 (5 bases). V was trimmed by 5 bases and J by 4 bases, leaving 9 bases between them. This CDR3 has 12 residues. Germline CDR1 is MNHEY and CDR2 is SVGEGT. CDR3 coding DNA: TGTGCCAGCAGTGACGACAGTTACGAGCAGTACTTC. As protein: CASSDDSYEQYF.

The chain employs TRBV20-1 and TRBJ2-5, with D possibly TRBD2 on 7 matching bases. With 6 bases removed from V and 0 bases from J, the gap between germline ends came to 20 bases. CDR1 and CDR2 (germline): DFQATT, SNEGSKA (reference sequence). This CDR3 comprises 16 residues. The CDR3 protein is CSAYPGGQINQETQYF. In DNA form, the CDR3 reads TGCAGTGCCTACCCGGGAGGACAGATCAACCAAGAGACCCAGTACTTC.

This clonotype was found once. The gene calls are TRBV7-6 and TRBJ2-2; possibly TRBD2 for D (6 bases). The germline CDR1 and CDR2 sequences are SGHVS and FNYEAQ. Trimming cost V 5 bases and J 6 bases, with 16 bases left between them. The CDR3 runs 15 residues. The CDR3 protein is CASSHRDRRAGELFF. In DNA form, the CDR3 reads TGTGCCAGCAGCCATCGGGACCGGAGGGCCGGGGAGCTGTTTTTT.

Here the CDR3 reads CASIPSRLAGVGGQYF. CDR3 nucleotides: TGTGCCAGCATCCCCTCTAGACTAGCGGGTGTAGGGGGTCAGTACTTC. The rearrangement joins TRBV7-2 to TRBJ2-7; 10 nucleotides match TRBD2. This CDR3 is built from 16 residues. V shed 7 bases and J 10 bases; nucleotides not matched to a gene: 19. Germline CDR1 reads SGHTA; CDR2 reads FQGNSA.

In this sample, this clonotype turned up a few times. The chain has TRBV20-1 and TRBJ1-4; D gene uncertain. Trimming cost V 2 bases and J 5 bases, with 15 bases left between them. Per germline, CDR1 DFQATT and CDR2 SNEGSKA (reference sequence). The CDR3 is 15 residues long. The CDR3 sequence is CSARKWADRNEKLFF. CDR3 DNA sequence: TGCAGTGCTAGAAAGTGGGCAGACCGAAATGAAAAACTGTTTTTT.

This clonotype was found many times. V is TRBV7-2 and J is TRBJ2-3; D uncertain. The V gene lost 5 bases and the J gene lost 0 bases, with 9 bases spanning the gap. CDR1 is SGHTA, CDR2 FQGNSA, per germline. CDR3 length equals 14 residues. Written as DNA, the CDR3 is TGTGCCAGCAGCGGACGTCCTAGCACAGATACGCAGTATTTT. Translated: CASSGRPSTDTQYF.

The gene calls are TRBV24-1 and TRBJ2-3; 11 nucleotides agree with TRBD2. CDR1 is KGHDR and CDR2 is SFDVKD in the germline V gene. Trimming cost V 0 bases and J 2 bases; bases outside gene matches: 9. This CDR3 is built from 19 residues. The CDR3 reads CATSDLSASGRYLTDTQYF. The CDR3 nucleotides are TGTGCCACCAGTGATTTGTCGGCTAGCGGGAGGTACCTCACAGATACGCAGTATTTT.

The chain couples TRBV20-1 to TRBJ2-6; the D gene is possibly TRBD1 (6 bases). Trimming cost V 5 bases and J 0 bases, with 8 bases left between them. The CDR3 has 14 residues. The germline V gene encodes CDR1 DFQATT and CDR2 SNEGSKA (reference sequence). CDR3 protein: CSAEDSSGANVLTF. The CDR3 coding sequence is TGCAGTGCTGAGGACAGCTCTGGGGCCAACGTCCTGACTTTC.

J is TRBJ1-1 and V is TRBV20-1; no definite D call. This CDR3 is 14 amino acids long. The V and J ends lost 2 bases and 1 base respectively, with 11 bases between them. The germline CDR1 and CDR2 sequences are DFQATT and SNEGSKA (reference sequence). CDR3 nucleotide sequence: TGCAGTGCTAGAACGGTCTTATCGAACACTGAAGCTTTCTTT. Amino acids: CSARTVLSNTEAFF.

The chain is built from TRBV5-6 and TRBJ2-7, with D perhaps matching TRBD1 or TRBD2 (5 bases each). CDR1 and CDR2 from the germline V gene are SGHDT and YYEEEE. The CDR3 has 14 residues. With 4 bases removed from V and 3 bases from J, the gap between germline ends came to 14 bases. CDR3 in DNA: TGTGCCAGCAGCGAACCGGGACGACTCTACGAGCAGTACTTC. This codes for CASSEPGRLYEQYF.

The V and J genes are TRBV7-3 and TRBJ2-3; D tentatively fits TRBD1 or TRBD2 (5 bases each). The CDR3 sequence is 14 residues long. Trimming removed 5 bases at V and 2 bases at J, with 11 bases between. From germline, CDR1 is SGHTA and CDR2 FQGTGA. CDR3 region: CASSPRGDTDTQYF. The DNA for the CDR3 is TGTGCCAGCAGCCCTCGAGGGGACACAGATACGCAGTATTTT.

This clonotype has ten or more counts. The rearrangement links TRBV4-3 to TRBJ1-1; 12 bases fit TRBD1. This CDR3 spans 18 amino acids. Looked up from germline, CDR1 is LGHNA and CDR2 is YSLEER. The junction had 12 bases not matched to a gene; V was cut back by 2 bases and J by 5 bases. CDR3 sequence (DNA): TGCGCCAGCAGCCAATTTATCGGGGACAGGGGGCGCGATACTGAAGCTTTCTTT. This encodes CASSQFIGDRGRDTEAFF.

In its sample, this clonotype was seen a few times. The chain recombines TRBV5-1 with TRBJ1-2; 11 nucleotides align to TRBD1. V shed 4 bases and J 10 bases; nucleotides not matched to a gene: 6. CDR1 is SGHRS, CDR2 YFSETQ, per germline. The CDR3 is 13 amino acids. The CDR3 loop reads CASSPLGQGDYTF. The CDR3 coding sequence is TGCGCCAGCAGCCCCCTGGGACAGGGGGACTACACCTTC.

This clonotype was seen at least ten times. The gene calls are TRBV20-1 and TRBJ2-1, with a weak D call TRBD2 (5 bases). Deletions cut 6 bases from V and 0 bases from J, with 12 bases between. CDR3 size: 14 residues. Germline-derived CDR1 and CDR2 are DFQATT and SNEGSKA (reference sequence). In DNA, the CDR3 is TGCAGTGCGGACTCTGGAAGCTCCTACAATGAGCAGTTCTTC. As protein: CSADSGSSYNEQFF.

This chain joins TRBV5-4 and TRBJ2-5; maybe TRBD1 (5 bases). The length of the CDR3 is 14 residues. The germline V gene has CDR1 SGHNT and CDR2 YYREEE (reference sequence). V gave up 4 bases and J gave up 1 base, with 11 bases separating them. The CDR3 DNA sequence: TGTGCCAGCAGCGCCAACAGGATCCAAGAGACCCAGTACTTC. Its translation: CASSANRIQETQYF.

This clonotype was seen ten or more times. The J gene is TRBJ2-5, the V gene TRBV29-1; D unresolved. From germline, CDR1 is SQVTM and CDR2 ANQGSEA. Trimming removed 7 bases at V and 4 bases at J, with 13 bases between. The CDR3 is made up of 12 amino acids. The CDR3: CSGTVETETQYF. The CDR3 DNA is TGCAGCGGGACGGTGGAAACAGAGACCCAGTACTTC.

This clonotype was recorded at least ten times. The gene calls are TRBV10-3 and TRBJ2-7; D uncertain. Germline lookup yields CDR1 ENHRY and CDR2 SYGVKD. Deletions cut 6 bases from V and 3 bases from J, with 12 bases between. The CDR3 totals 13 residues. Here the CDR3 reads CAIRGSENYEQYF. The CDR3 DNA sequence: TGTGCCATCAGAGGTTCAGAGAACTACGAGCAGTACTTC.

This clonotype was counted only a few times. The rearrangement links TRBV12-3 or TRBV12-4 to TRBJ1-2, with 7 bases identical to TRBD1. CDR3 length: 15 amino acids. The V gene end was trimmed by 2 bases and the J gene end by 5 bases; junction bases not matched to a gene: 8. The CDR3 DNA is TGTGCCAGCAGTTTAACAAGACAGGGCGGGTATGGCTACACCTTC. It specifies CASSLTRQGGYGYTF.

This clonotype was observed a few times. V usage is TRBV5-1 and J usage is TRBJ2-2; D uncertain. This CDR3 comprises 14 residues. The germline V gene encodes CDR1 SGHRS and CDR2 YFSETQ. V shed 6 bases and J shed 1 base, with 10 bases lying between them. The CDR3 DNA is TGCGCCAGCACTGGGCGACAGAACACCGGGGAGCTGTTTTTT. It translates to CASTGRQNTGELFF.

A few counts support this clonotype. The chain employs TRBV11-2 and TRBJ2-5; D not certain. V was shortened by 3 bases and J by 4 bases, with 9 bases between the two germline ends. The length of the CDR3 is 13 residues. Germline V gives CDR1 SGHAT, CDR2 FQNNGV. CDR3 DNA: TGTGCCAGCAGCTTCCCTAATCGAGAGACCCAGTACTTC. Residues: CASSFPNRETQYF.

This clonotype was picked up many times. CDR3 amino acids: CASSPTRQAKALHF. The CDR3, as DNA: TGTGCCAGCAGCCCCACCCGGCAGGCTAAGGCCCTCCACTTT. The rearrangement links TRBV7-2 to TRBJ1-6; no clear D. The germline gives CDR1 SGHTA, CDR2 FQGNSA. This CDR3 has 14 amino acids. The germline V and J ends were trimmed by 5 bases and 14 bases, with 19 bases remaining between them.